This TCR beta chain comes out of a study of response to subunit inactivated influenza vaccine. Study-level results: Few additional T cells are recruited per seasonal influenza vaccination, authors suggested.

TCRdb called the RT-PCR reads again in MiXCR, with one record for every CDR3 protein. The sample yields around 650,000 distinct CDR3 sequences, around 16% seen once. Looked up from germline, CDR1 is DFQATT and CDR2 is SNEGSKA (reference sequence). With 2 bases removed from V and 2 bases from J, the gap between germline ends came to 11 bases. This CDR3 is 14 amino acids long. A few counts support this clonotype. Its antigen is not identified. This chain links TRBV20-1 with TRBJ2-3; the D gene could be TRBD1 or TRBD2 (6 bases each). This receptor was obtained from a man in his forties or fifties who received an inactivated influenza vaccine. The material was PBMCs from blood, obtained 11 to 12 days after vaccination. CDR3 nucleotides: TGCAGTGCTAGATTTCCGGGGGCCACAGATACGCAGTATTTT. It translates to CSARFPGATDTQYF.